This T cell receptor (beta chain) was sequenced in a study of technical replicates of blood from several donors (dated by TCRdb to 2016 to 2017). V is shortened by 5 bases, J by 12 bases, and the region joining them spans 11 bases. The germline V gene (reference sequence) sets CDR1 to SGHNT and CDR2 to YYREEE. There are 10 amino acids in the CDR3, from cysteine to phenylalanine inclusive. The kept DNA is CDR3 alone, 30 bases in frame from the first base. The method was the immunoSEQ multiplex PCR assay. TCRdb retrieved this table from immuneACCESS and kept in-frame rearrangements only. Not all clones are present; in checked studies, unresolved V genes account for under half, and no reason is known for the remainder. The sample has fewer than 80,000 clones on record, 65% to 90% of them singletons. The biggest ten clones account for about 5% of the sample. Comment on this clone: Its antigen is still unknown. The input lacks base qualities; no much larger clone sits a single base away.

The chain is made from TRBV5-4 and TRBJ2-5; perhaps TRBD1 is the D gene, with 6 bases matching. The sample was PBMCs. This clonotype was obtained from a human donor in good health. Some clones in this sample may be carry-over from other donors' samples. CDR3 sequence: CASRQGTEYF. DNA sequence: TGTGCCAGCAGACAGGGTACGGAGTACTTC.